These 21 T cell receptor beta chains were all obtained from the same sample, sequenced in a study of blood T cells in healthy people across ages. A second PCR of 7 to 11 cycles used a sample-barcoded 5' primer and a J-beta primer mix. TCRdb passed the 5' RACE reads through MiXCR, listing each CDR3 protein once. Of around 800,000 distinct CDR3 sequences detected, under 45% appear once; the ten largest clones hold roughly 19%. The source material was blood. The source is a man between 60 and 70 years old in good health.

There are a few counts of this clonotype. V usage is TRBV20-1 and J usage is TRBJ2-5, with 9 bases fitting TRBD1. The CDR3 covers 12 residues. The germline gives CDR1 DFQATT, CDR2 SNEGSKA (reference sequence). With V trimmed by 5 bases and J by 5 bases, 3 bases remained unmatched. The CDR3 sequence is CSAGDRAETQYF. The DNA of the CDR3 is TGCAGTGCTGGGGACAGGGCTGAGACCCAGTACTTC.

This clonotype was counted a few times. The chain joins TRBV9 to TRBJ2-3; 7 bases agree with TRBD1. The CDR3 covers 12 residues. CDR1 is SGDLS and CDR2 is YYNGEE in the germline V gene. The junction had 2 bases not matched to a gene; V was cut back by 6 bases and J by 4 bases. The CDR3 loop reads CASKGAADTQYF. Here the CDR3 DNA reads TGTGCCAGCAAGGGGGCTGCAGATACGCAGTATTTT.

This clonotype came up a few times. The rearrangement joins TRBV3-1 to TRBJ2-6; D is undetermined. This CDR3 has 12 amino acids. Germline CDR1 LGHDT, CDR2 YNNKEL (reference sequence). V was shortened by 3 bases and J by 13 bases, with 10 bases between the two germline ends. The CDR3 bases are TGTGCCAGCAGCCACGGTACCACTGTCCTGACTTTC. It is translated as CASSHGTTVLTF.

Notes on this clonotype: The germline gene is not matched at one end of the junction; a read error may be the cause. V and J are TRBV7-3 and TRBJ2-1, with 7 bases aligning to TRBD2. This CDR3 is 11 amino acids long. Germline V lookup: CDR1 SGHTA, CDR2 FQGTGA. Here the CDR3 reads CASGRGNERFF. The CDR3 nucleotides are TGTGCCAGCGGGAGGGGCAATGAGCGGTTCTTC. Looking up the rest from reference TRBV7-3 and TRBJ2-1 gives the full variable domain: GAGVSQTPSNKVTEKGKYVELRCDPISGHTALYWYRQSLGQGPEFLIYFQGTGAADDSGLPNDRFFAVRPEGSVSTLKIQRTERGDSAVYLCASGRGNERFFGPGTRLTVL.

This chain connects TRBV6-6 to TRBJ2-4; D gene ambiguous. CDR1 and CDR2 from the germline V gene are MNHNY and SVGAGI (reference sequence). V was shortened by 7 bases and J by 0 bases, with 13 bases between the two germline ends. The CDR3 has 15 residues. CDR3: CASTTDALAKNIQYF. The DNA for the CDR3 is TGTGCCAGCACCACTGATGCGTTAGCCAAAAACATTCAGTACTTC.

A few counts support this clonotype. The chain has TRBV7-2 and TRBJ2-1; possibly TRBD1 for D (6 bases). This CDR3 region has 13 residues. Trimming left V 2 bases short and J 5 bases short, with 7 bases between. The V gene's germline CDR1 is SGHTA and CDR2 FQGNSA. The CDR3 loop reads CASSLQGNNEQFF. CDR3 coding DNA: TGTGCCAGCAGCTTACAGGGGAACAATGAGCAGTTCTTC.

This clonotype was observed at least ten times. The J gene is TRBJ2-6, the V gene TRBV7-9; D is unresolved. Trimming removed 1 base from V and 0 bases from J, with 10 bases in between. Looked up from germline, CDR1 is SEHNR and CDR2 is FQNEAQ (reference sequence). This CDR3 has 17 amino acids. CDR3: CASSLGGLTSGANVLTF. In DNA form, the CDR3 reads TGTGCCAGCAGCTTAGGCGGTTTGACCTCTGGGGCCAACGTCCTGACTTTC.

V gene TRBV7-9 combines with J gene TRBJ1-2, with 7 positions matching TRBD1. J was trimmed by 4 bases and V by 5 bases; bases with no gene match: 10. The CDR3 is 15 residues long. Germline CDR1 is SEHNR and CDR2 is FQNEAQ (reference sequence). This CDR3 is CASSPPGQSGYGYTF. The CDR3 DNA sequence: TGTGCCAGCAGCCCTCCGGGACAGTCTGGCTATGGCTACACCTTC.

This sequence joins TRBV20-1 and TRBJ2-5; 8 nucleotides match TRBD2. Germline assignment: CDR1 DFQATT and CDR2 SNEGSKA (reference sequence). The CDR3 runs to 15 residues. Unmatched junction bases numbered 8, after V lost 4 bases and J lost 1 base. The CDR3 loop reads CSATGTRRLQETQYF. CDR3 in DNA: TGCAGTGCTACCGGGACTAGGCGACTCCAAGAGACCCAGTACTTC.

V usage is TRBV3-1 and J usage is TRBJ2-5, with D perhaps TRBD1 or TRBD2 (5 bases each). There are 14 residues in the CDR3. The V end lost 4 bases, the J end lost 5 bases, and 14 bases lay between the germline ends. Looked up from germline, CDR1 is LGHDT and CDR2 is YNNKEL (reference sequence). DNA for the CDR3: TGTGCCAGCAGCCCCGGGGTACCAGGGGAGACCCAGTACTTC. It yields the protein CASSPGVPGETQYF.

The chain employs TRBV6-5 and TRBJ2-1; 10 bases are shared with TRBD1. Germline CDR1 is MNHEY and CDR2 is SVGAGI. CDR3 length: 14 amino acids. The trim removed 5 bases at V and 12 bases at J, leaving 10 bases unmatched. CDR3 coding DNA: TGTGCCAGCAGTACCGACAGGGGGCGCGACCCGCAGTTCTTC. Translation: CASSTDRGRDPQFF.

The chain employs TRBV7-3 and TRBJ2-7, with D maybe TRBD2 (6 bases). CDR3 size: 15 residues. Germline loops: CDR1 SGHTA, CDR2 FQGTGA. V lost 1 base and J lost 2, with 12 bases in between. In nucleotides, the CDR3 is TGTGCCAGCAGCTTAAAAAGGGAGGCAGCCTACGAGCAGTACTTC. Protein sequence: CASSLKREAAYEQYF.

Of note for this clonotype: A read error may produce the germline difference seen at one junction end. The V gene is TRBV27, the J gene TRBJ1-6, with TRBD1 matching over 9 bases. This CDR3 region has 15 residues. The V gene's germline CDR1 is MNHEY and CDR2 SMNVEV (reference sequence). The DNA of the CDR3 is TGTGCCTGCAGTTCCCCGGGACAGGGAAATTCACCCCTCCACTTT. Its protein is CACSSPGQGNSPLHF.

This clonotype was recorded a few times. The chain couples TRBV5-1 to TRBJ1-6, with 10 bases fitting TRBD1. The CDR3 runs 16 residues. The junction had 14 bases not matched to a gene; V was cut back by 2 bases and J by 15 bases. Germline CDR1 reads SGHRS; CDR2 reads YFSETQ. The CDR3 sequence: CASSFGGDRGLPGLHF. DNA for the CDR3: TGCGCCAGCAGCTTTGGGGGAGACAGGGGGCTCCCCGGCCTCCACTTT.

V usage is TRBV7-9 and J usage is TRBJ2-4; a weak D match, TRBD2 (5 bases). The DNA end lines up better with TRBJ2-7; the J call may be wrong. The CDR3 has 16 residues. The germline V gene has CDR1 SEHNR and CDR2 FQNEAQ (reference sequence). The CDR3 sequence: CASSLASGYVPPEQYF. The CDR3 nucleotides are TGTGCCAGCAGCTTAGCCTCGGGGTACGTTCCTCCCGAGCAGTACTTC.

With respect to this clonotype: The junction departs from the called germline gene at one end, perhaps through a read error. The chain couples TRBV2 to TRBJ2-1; possible D gene TRBD2, 5 bases. CDR3 size: 16 residues. In germline, CDR1 is SNHLY, CDR2 FYNNEI. The CDR3 DNA follows: TGTGCCAACAGTGATCTTTTTCTGGACTCTTGGGGTGAGCAGTTCTTC. Translating gives CANSDLFLDSWGEQFF. Filled out from reference TRBV2 and TRBJ2-1, the complete variable domain reads EPEVTQTPSHQVTQMGQEVILRCVPISNHLYFYWYRQILGQKVEFLVSFYNNEISEKSEIFDDQFSVERPDGSNFTLKIRSTKLEDSAMYFCANSDLFLDSWGEQFFGPGTRLTVL.

This chain joins TRBV4-3 and TRBJ2-1; 10 bases map to TRBD1. The CDR3 runs 16 residues. Unmatched junction bases numbered 3, after V lost 1 base and J lost 3 bases. Germline V gene sequence: CDR1 LGHNA, CDR2 YSLEER. CDR3 in amino acids: CASSQGGTGDYNEQFF. CDR3 DNA: TGCGCCAGCAGCCAAGGGGGGACAGGGGACTACAATGAGCAGTTCTTC.

This clonotype has just a few counts. The rearrangement joins TRBV7-2 to TRBJ2-6; D unresolved. V was clipped by 3 bases and J by 1 base, with 7 bases between them. CDR1 is SGHTA, CDR2 FQGNSA, per germline. CDR3 size: 15 residues. CDR3 DNA: TGTGCCAGCAGCTTTGGAGAATCTGGGGCCAACGTCCTGACTTTC. Translated, it gives CASSFGESGANVLTF. The variable domain in full, with the rest retrieved from reference TRBV7-2 and TRBJ2-6, is GAGVSQSPSNKVTEKGKDVELRCDPISGHTALYWYRQSLGQGLEFLIYFQGNSAPDKSGLPSDRFSAERTGGSVSTLTIQRTQQEDSAVYLCASSFGESGANVLTFGAGSRLTVL.

This clonotype was picked up a small number of times. The chain links TRBV10-3 to TRBJ2-6, with D maybe TRBD1 (5 bases). The V gene lost 6 bases and the J gene lost 2 bases, with 11 bases spanning the gap. CDR1 and CDR2 (germline): ENHRY, SYGVKD. The CDR3 is 15 amino acids. CDR3 nucleotide sequence: TGTGCCATCAGCCTACAGGCCGCTGGGGCCAACGTCCTGACTTTC. Protein sequence: CAISLQAAGANVLTF.

The chain employs TRBV7-9 and TRBJ1-1; unclear D gene. Germline CDR1 SEHNR, CDR2 FQNEAQ (reference sequence). The length of the CDR3 is 11 residues. V was clipped by 2 bases and J by 5 bases, with 3 bases between them. CDR3 amino acids: CASSLITEAFF. Here the CDR3 DNA reads TGTGCCAGCAGCTTAATTACTGAAGCTTTCTTT.

This clonotype was detected a few times. V gene TRBV20-1 combines with J gene TRBJ2-1; D perhaps matches TRBD2 (6 bases). Looked up from germline, CDR1 is DFQATT and CDR2 is SNEGSKA (reference sequence). Deletions cut 0 bases from V and 12 bases from J, with 27 bases between. The CDR3 is 17 residues long. Here the CDR3 reads CSARDSSAGTQLEGQFF. In nucleotides, the CDR3 is TGCAGTGCTAGAGATTCATCGGCGGGAACGCAACTCGAGGGGCAGTTCTTC.